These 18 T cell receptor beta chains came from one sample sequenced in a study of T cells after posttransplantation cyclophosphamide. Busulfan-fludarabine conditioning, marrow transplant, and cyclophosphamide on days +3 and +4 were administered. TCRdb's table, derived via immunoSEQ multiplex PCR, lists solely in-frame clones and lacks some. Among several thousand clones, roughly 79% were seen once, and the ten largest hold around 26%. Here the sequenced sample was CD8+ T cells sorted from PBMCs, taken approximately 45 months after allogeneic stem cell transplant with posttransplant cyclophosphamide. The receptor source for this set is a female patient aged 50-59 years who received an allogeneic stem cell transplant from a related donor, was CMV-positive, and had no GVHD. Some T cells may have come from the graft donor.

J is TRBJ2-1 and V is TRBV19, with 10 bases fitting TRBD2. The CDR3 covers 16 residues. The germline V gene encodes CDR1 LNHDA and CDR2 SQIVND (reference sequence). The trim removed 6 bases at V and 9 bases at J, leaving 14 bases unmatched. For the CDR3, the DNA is TGTGCCAGTAGCCGAAACCAAGGACTAGCGGTATTTGAGCAGTTCTTC. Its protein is CASSRNQGLAVFEQFF.

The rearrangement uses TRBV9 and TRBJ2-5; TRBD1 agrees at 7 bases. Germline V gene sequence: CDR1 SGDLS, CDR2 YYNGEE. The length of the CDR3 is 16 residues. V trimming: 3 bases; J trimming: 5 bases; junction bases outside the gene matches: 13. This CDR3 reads CASSASRGGEEETQYF. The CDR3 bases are TGTGCCAGCAGCGCCTCAAGAGGGGGCGAAGAGGAGACCCAGTACTTC.

The CDR3 sequence: CASSQDRTSAYNEQFF. The CDR3 bases are TGTGCCAGCAGCCAAGATAGGACTAGCGCATACAATGAGCAGTTCTTC. This chain joins TRBV4-2 and TRBJ2-1; TRBD2 aligns across 9 bases. The CDR3 is 16 residues long. The J segment lost 4 bases and the V segment lost 0 bases, leaving 4 bases of the junction unmatched. CDR1 is LGHNA and CDR2 is YNFKEQ in the germline V gene.

CDR3: CASSGMGGQPQHF. The CDR3 DNA reads as TGTGCCAGCAGCGGTATGGGGGGTCAGCCCCAGCATTTT. V and J are TRBV9 and TRBJ1-5, with D possibly matching TRBD1 (5 bases). Looked up from germline, CDR1 is SGDLS and CDR2 is YYNGEE. The CDR3 runs to 13 residues. V was pared by 3 bases and J by 6 bases, with 10 bases between.

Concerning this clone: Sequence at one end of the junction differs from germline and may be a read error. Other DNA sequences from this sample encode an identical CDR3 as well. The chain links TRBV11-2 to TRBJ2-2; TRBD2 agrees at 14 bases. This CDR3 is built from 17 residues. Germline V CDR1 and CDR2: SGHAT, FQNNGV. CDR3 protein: CASSSRTSGRNTGELFF. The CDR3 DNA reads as TGTGCCAGCAGCTCTAGGACTAGCGGGAGGAACACCGGGGAGTTGTTTTTT.

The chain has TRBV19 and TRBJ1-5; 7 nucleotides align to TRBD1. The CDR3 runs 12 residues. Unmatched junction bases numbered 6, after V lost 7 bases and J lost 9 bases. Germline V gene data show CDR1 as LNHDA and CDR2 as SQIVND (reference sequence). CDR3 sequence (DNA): TGTGCCAGTACTCCAGGGGGTTGGCCCCAGCATTTT. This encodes CASTPGGWPQHF.

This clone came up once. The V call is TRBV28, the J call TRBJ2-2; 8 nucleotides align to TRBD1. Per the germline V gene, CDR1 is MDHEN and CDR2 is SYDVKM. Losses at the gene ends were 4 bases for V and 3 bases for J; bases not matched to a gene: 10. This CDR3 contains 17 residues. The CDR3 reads CASSWPEDRVDTGELFF. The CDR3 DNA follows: TGTGCCAGCAGTTGGCCAGAGGACAGGGTCGACACCGGGGAGCTGTTTTTT.

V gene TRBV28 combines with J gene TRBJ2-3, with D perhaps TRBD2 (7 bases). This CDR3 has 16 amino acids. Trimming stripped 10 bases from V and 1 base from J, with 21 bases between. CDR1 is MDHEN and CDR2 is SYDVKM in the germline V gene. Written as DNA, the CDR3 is TGTGCCACGACAGAAAGGGGGGGCCCCGGCACAGATACGCAGTATTTT. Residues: CATTERGGPGTDTQYF.

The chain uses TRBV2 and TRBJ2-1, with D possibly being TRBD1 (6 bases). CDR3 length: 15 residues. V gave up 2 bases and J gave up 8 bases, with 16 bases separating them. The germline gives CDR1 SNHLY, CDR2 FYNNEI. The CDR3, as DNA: TGTGCCAGCAGTGAAATACAGGGAAATTTCTATGAGCAGTTCTTC. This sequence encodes CASSEIQGNFYEQFF.

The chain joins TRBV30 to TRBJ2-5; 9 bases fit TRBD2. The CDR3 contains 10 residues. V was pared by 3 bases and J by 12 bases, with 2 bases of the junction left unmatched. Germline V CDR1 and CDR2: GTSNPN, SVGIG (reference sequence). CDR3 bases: TGTGCCTGGAGGGCGGGAGGGGAGTACTTC. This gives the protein CAWRAGGEYF. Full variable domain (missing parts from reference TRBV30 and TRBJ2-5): SQTIHQWPATLVQPVGSPLSLECTVEGTSNPNLYWYRQAAGRGLQLLFYSVGIGQISSEVPQNLSASRPQDRQFILSSKKLLLSDSGFYLCAWRAGGEYFGPGTRLLVL.

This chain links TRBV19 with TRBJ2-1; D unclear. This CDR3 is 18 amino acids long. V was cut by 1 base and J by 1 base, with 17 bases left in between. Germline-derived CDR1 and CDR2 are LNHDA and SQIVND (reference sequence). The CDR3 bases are TGTGCCAGTAGTATAGGGGCTTTCCAACTGATGTCCTACAATGAGCAGTTCTTC. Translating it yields CASSIGAFQLMSYNEQFF. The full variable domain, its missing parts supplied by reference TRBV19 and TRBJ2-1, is DGGITQSPKYLFRKEGQNVTLSCEQNLNHDAMYWYRQDPGQGLRLIYYSQIVNDFQKGDIAEGYSVSREKKESFPLTVTSAQKNPTAFYLCASSIGAFQLMSYNEQFFGPGTRLTVL.

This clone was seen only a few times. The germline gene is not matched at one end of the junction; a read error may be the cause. The CDR3 is CASSTTDSLHSDQPQHF. CDR3 coding DNA: TGTGCCAGCAGCACTACGGACAGTCTACATAGCGATCAGCCCCAGCATTTT. The chain has TRBV7-9 and TRBJ1-5, with D possibly matching TRBD1 (6 bases). CDR3 length equals 17 residues. Germline-derived CDR1 and CDR2 are SEHNR and FQNEAQ (reference sequence).

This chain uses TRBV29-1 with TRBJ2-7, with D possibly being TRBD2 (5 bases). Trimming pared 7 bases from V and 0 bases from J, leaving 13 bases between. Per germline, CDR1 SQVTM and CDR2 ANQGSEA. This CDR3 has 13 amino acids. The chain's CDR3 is CSGIPTSSYEQYF. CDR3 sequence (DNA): TGCAGCGGTATCCCTACTAGCTCCTACGAGCAGTACTTC.

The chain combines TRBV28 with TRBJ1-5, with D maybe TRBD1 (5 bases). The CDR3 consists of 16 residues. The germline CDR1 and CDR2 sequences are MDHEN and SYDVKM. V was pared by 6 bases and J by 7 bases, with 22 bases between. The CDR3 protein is CASSREGSGEGQPQHF. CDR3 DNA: TGTGCCAGCAGCAGGGAGGGGAGTGGCGAGGGGCAGCCCCAGCATTTT. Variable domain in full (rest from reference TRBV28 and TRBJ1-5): DVKVTQSSRYLVKRTGEKVFLECVQDMDHENMFWYRQDPGLGLRLIYFSYDVKMKEKGDIPEGYSVSREKKERFSLILESASTNQTSMYLCASSREGSGEGQPQHFGDGTRLSIL.

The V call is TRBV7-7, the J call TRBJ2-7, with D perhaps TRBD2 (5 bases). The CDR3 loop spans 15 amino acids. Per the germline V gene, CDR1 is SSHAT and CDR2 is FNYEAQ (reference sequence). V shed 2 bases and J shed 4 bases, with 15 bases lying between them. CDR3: CASSLHPGLQYEQYF. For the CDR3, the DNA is TGTGCCAGCAGCTTACACCCCGGACTCCAGTACGAGCAGTACTTC.

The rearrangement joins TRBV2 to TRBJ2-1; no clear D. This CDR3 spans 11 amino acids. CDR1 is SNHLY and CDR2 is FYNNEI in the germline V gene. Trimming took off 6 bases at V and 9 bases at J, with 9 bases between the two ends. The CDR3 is CASSVTLEQFF. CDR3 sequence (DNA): TGTGCCAGCAGCGTGACACTTGAGCAGTTCTTC.

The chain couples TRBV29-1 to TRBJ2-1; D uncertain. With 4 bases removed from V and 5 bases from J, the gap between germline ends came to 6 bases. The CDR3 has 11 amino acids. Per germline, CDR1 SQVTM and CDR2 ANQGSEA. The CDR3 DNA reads TGCAGCGTTGGACTCCACAATGAGCAGTTCTTC. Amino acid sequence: CSVGLHNEQFF.

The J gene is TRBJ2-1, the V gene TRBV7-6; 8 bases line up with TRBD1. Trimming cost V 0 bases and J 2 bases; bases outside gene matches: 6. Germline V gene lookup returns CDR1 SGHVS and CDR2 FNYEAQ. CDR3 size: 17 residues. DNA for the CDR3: TGTGCCAGCAGCTTAGCGCGGGGACAGGCTCCCTACAATGAGCAGTTCTTC. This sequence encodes CASSLARGQAPYNEQFF.